This TCR beta chain was found in a study of cytomegalovirus exposure and HLA in healthy donors. Study observations and caveats: In the analysis, some V segments, TRBV6-2 and TRBV6-3 included, were excluded as indistinguishable.

Notes on this clone: As yet, its antigen is unknown.

Researchers ran the PCR with 60 Vbeta and 13 Jbeta primers. TCRdb's table, derived via immunoSEQ multiplex PCR, lists solely in-frame clones and lacks some. Its table lists under 130,000 clones. CDR3 length: 15 amino acids. Trimming took 7 bases from V and 0 from J, leaving 12 bases between them. Per the germline V gene, CDR1 is LNHDA and CDR2 is SQIVND (reference sequence). This sequence originates from a man aged 50-60 years in good health and CMV-seronegative. This rearrangement joins TRBV19 to TRBJ2-2, with D tentatively TRBD2 (5 bases). The sample was PBMCs. CDR3 nucleotides: TGTGCCAGTACCCTTGGACTCGCGAACACCGGGGAGCTGTTTTTT. Translated, it gives CASTLGLANTGELFF. Using reference TRBV19 and TRBJ2-2 for the parts outside the CDR3, the full variable domain is DGGITQSPKYLFRKEGQNVTLSCEQNLNHDAMYWYRQDPGQGLRLIYYSQIVNDFQKGDIAEGYSVSREKKESFPLTVTSAQKNPTAFYLCASTLGLANTGELFFGEGSRLTVL.